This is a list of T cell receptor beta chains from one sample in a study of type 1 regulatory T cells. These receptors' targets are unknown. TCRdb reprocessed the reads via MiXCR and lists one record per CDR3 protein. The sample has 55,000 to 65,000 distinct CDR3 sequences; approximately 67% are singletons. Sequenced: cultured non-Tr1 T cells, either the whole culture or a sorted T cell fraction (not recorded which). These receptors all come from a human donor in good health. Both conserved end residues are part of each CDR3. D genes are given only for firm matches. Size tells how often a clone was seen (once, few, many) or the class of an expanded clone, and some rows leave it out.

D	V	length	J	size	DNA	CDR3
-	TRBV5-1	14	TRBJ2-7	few	TGCGCCAGCAGCTTGGCCGGGACACCAAACGAGCAGTACTTC	CASSLAGTPNEQYF
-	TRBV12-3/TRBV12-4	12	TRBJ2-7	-	TGTGCCAGCGGCAGGGGCGCCTACGAGCAGTACTTC	CASGRGAYEQYF
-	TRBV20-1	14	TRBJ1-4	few	TGCAGTGCTAGAGGGCAGGGAAGATGGGAAAAACTGTTTTTT	CSARGQGRWEKLFF
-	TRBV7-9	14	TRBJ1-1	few	TGTGCCAGCAGCCCGGACGCGGGGAACGCTGAAGCTTTCTTT	CASSPDAGNAEAFF
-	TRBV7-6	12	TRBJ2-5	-	TGTGCCAGCAGCTTAGGAACAGAGACCCAGTACTTC	CASSLGTETQYF
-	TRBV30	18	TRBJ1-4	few	TGTGCCTGGAGCGACTCGGTCGAGTATTACAGAAATAATGAAAAACTGTTTTTT	CAWSDSVEYYRNNEKLFF
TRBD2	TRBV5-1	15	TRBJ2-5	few	TGCGCCAGCAGCTTATCTAGCGGGTCACAAGAGACCCAGTACTTC	CASSLSSGSQETQYF
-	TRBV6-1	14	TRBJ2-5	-	TGTGCCAGCAGTGAAGAGTACCCGGGCGATACCCAGTACTTC	CASSEEYPGDTQYF
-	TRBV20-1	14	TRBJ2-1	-	TGCAGTGCGAGAACTGGAGGGAGTTTGGATGAGCAGTTCTTC	CSARTGGSLDEQFF
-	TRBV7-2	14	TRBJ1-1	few	TGTGCCAGCAGCTCGGCTGGGCTGAACACTGAAGCTTTCTTT	CASSSAGLNTEAFF
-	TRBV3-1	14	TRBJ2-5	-	TGTGCCAACAGCCAAGATGGGAGCCGGGAGACCCAGTACTTC	CANSQDGSRETQYF